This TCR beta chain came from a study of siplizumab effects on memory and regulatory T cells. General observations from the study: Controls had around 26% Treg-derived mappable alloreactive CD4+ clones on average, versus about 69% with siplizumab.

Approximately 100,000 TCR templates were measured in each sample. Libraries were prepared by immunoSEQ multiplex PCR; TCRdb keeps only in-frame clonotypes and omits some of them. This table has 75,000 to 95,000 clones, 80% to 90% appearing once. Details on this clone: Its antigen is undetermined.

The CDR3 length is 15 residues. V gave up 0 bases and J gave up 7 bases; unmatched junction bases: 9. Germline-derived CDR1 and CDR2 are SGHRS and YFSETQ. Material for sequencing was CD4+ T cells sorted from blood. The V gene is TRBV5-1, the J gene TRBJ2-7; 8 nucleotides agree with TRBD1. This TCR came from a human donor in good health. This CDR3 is CASSLAAGQVREQYF. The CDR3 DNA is TGCGCCAGCAGCTTGGCGGCGGGACAGGTTAGGGAGCAGTACTTC.